This T cell receptor beta chain is from a study of shared clonotypes between healthy human individuals. Study-level points and caveats: It was the non-shared clonotypes that had lower generation probabilities than clonotypes shared by all four donors.

Germline V CDR1 and CDR2: SNHLY, FYNNEI. The CDR3 consists of 12 residues. Trimming stripped 7 bases from V and 4 bases from J, with 8 bases between. TCRdb's table, derived via immunoSEQ multiplex PCR, lists solely in-frame clones and lacks some. Of approximately 2,000,000 clones listed, 90% to 95% are singletons. In its sample, this clone was seen a few times. The antigen remains unidentified. Other DNA sequences within the sample encode an identical CDR3. It was CD45RO-negative cells, positively selected for CCR7, that made up naive CD8 cells, with terminally differentiated effector memory CD45RA+ cells excluded.

The source is a man between 18 and 29 years old in good health. Some clones in this sample may be carry-over from other donors' samples. The sample taken for sequencing was naive CD8+ T cells from PBMCs. The V gene is TRBV2, the J gene TRBJ1-5; the D gene is possibly TRBD1 (5 bases). The CDR3 DNA follows: TGTGCCAGCAATCAGGGTAATCAGCCCCAGCATTTT. This gives the protein CASNQGNQPQHF.